The next 29 T cell receptor beta chains were all read from a single sample in a study of response to subunit inactivated influenza vaccine. One entry per CDR3 protein results from TCRdb running MiXCR on the RT-PCR reads. The sample records approximately 520,000 distinct CDR3 sequences, roughly 23% being singletons. The sample in question was CD4+ T cells sorted from PBMCs, obtained 5 days after vaccination. The receptors originated from a man over 45 who received an inactivated influenza vaccine.

Concerning this clonotype: This sequence may be a read error, since a much larger clone differs from it by one base. The chain employs TRBV5-6 and TRBJ2-7; D unresolved. Germline loops: CDR1 SGHDT, CDR2 YYEEEE. V was cut by 1 base and J by 10 bases, with 12 bases left in between. The CDR3 is made up of 12 amino acids. CDR3 region: CASSLTSKRQYF. In nucleotides, the CDR3 is TGTGCCAGCAGCTTGACCTCGAAAAGACAGTACTTC.

Only a few counts were recorded for this clonotype. The rearrangement uses TRBV29-1 and TRBJ2-1, with D perhaps matching TRBD2 (5 bases). The CDR3 is 12 residues long. Germline-derived CDR1 and CDR2 are SQVTM and ANQGSEA. V was pared by 3 bases and J by 7 bases, with 10 bases between. As DNA, the CDR3 is TGCAGCGTTGAGGAGGCCACAAATGAGCAGTTCTTC. Translating gives CSVEEATNEQFF.

This chain links TRBV5-1 with TRBJ1-4; 10 nucleotides align to TRBD1. After removal of 7 bases from V and 3 bases from J, the junction contained 6 bases not matched to a gene. The CDR3 contains 15 residues. CDR1 is SGHRS and CDR2 is YFSETQ in the germline V gene. The CDR3 nucleotides are TGCGCCAGCCGATACGGACAGGGGGCTAATGAAAAACTGTTTTTT. It specifies CASRYGQGANEKLFF.

This clonotype was seen a few times. Its ends do not fully match the called genes, so a read error is possible. The V and J genes are TRBV18 and TRBJ2-4; D is ambiguous. There are 12 residues in the CDR3. The germline CDR1 and CDR2 sequences are KGHSH and LQKENI. The CDR3 reads CASSPGPTFMSF. The CDR3 nucleotides are TGTGCCAGCTCACCTGGCCCCACTTTCATGAGCTTC.

The chain employs TRBV11-3 and TRBJ2-3; possible D gene TRBD1, 6 bases. Germline V gene data show CDR1 as SGHNT and CDR2 as YENEEA. The CDR3 consists of 15 residues. V was clipped by 1 base and J by 6 bases, with 14 bases between them. The chain's CDR3 is CASSLAQGTVDTQYF. Here the CDR3 DNA reads TGTGCCAGCAGCTTAGCACAGGGTACGGTTGATACGCAGTATTTT. Drawing the rest from reference TRBV11-3 and TRBJ2-3, the complete variable domain is EAGVVQSPRYKIIEKKQPVAFWCNPISGHNTLYWYLQNLGQGPELLIRYENEEAVDDSQLPKDRFSAERLKGVDSTLKIQPAELGDSAVYLCASSLAQGTVDTQYFGPGTRLTVL.

The rearrangement links TRBV6-2 or TRBV6-3 to TRBJ2-1; D uncertain. Trimming took off 4 bases at V and 9 bases at J, with 10 bases between the two ends. This CDR3 has 12 residues. Germline CDR1 is MNHEY and CDR2 is SVGEGT. The CDR3 spells CASSLTVGEQFF. The CDR3 DNA sequence: TGTGCCAGCAGTTTGACGGTGGGTGAGCAGTTCTTC.

V usage is TRBV7-2 and J usage is TRBJ2-5; D may be TRBD2 (6 bases). Germline loops: CDR1 SGHTA, CDR2 FQGNSA. The V end was cut by 4 bases, the J end by 3 bases, with 18 bases between. The length of the CDR3 is 16 residues. CDR3 nucleotides: TGTGCCAGCAGCTCACAATGGAGGGAACGAAAAGAGACCCAGTACTTC. Amino acids: CASSSQWRERKETQYF.

The chain employs TRBV18 and TRBJ2-7; 7 nucleotides line up with TRBD1. The CDR3 runs to 13 residues. J gave up 6 bases and V 6 bases, and 8 bases lay outside the gene matches. Germline CDR1 reads KGHSH; CDR2 reads LQKENI. CDR3 sequence reads: CASSRQGGTEQYF. CDR3 coding DNA: TGTGCCAGCTCGCGACAGGGTGGGACCGAGCAGTACTTC.

With respect to this clonotype: Germline is not matched at one junction end, which may reflect a read error. The chain joins TRBV7-6 to TRBJ1-4; D is uncertain. Germline CDR1 SGHVS, CDR2 FNYEAQ. CDR3 size: 15 residues. CDR3 protein: CASSSKGLRDEKQFF. CDR3 DNA: TGTGCCAGCAGCTCGAAAGGACTGAGGGATGAAAAACAGTTTTTT.

In this sample, this clonotype turned up a few times. V gene TRBV7-2 combines with J gene TRBJ2-1, with a tentative D call TRBD1 (5 bases). The CDR3 runs to 14 residues. Germline V gene lookup returns CDR1 SGHTA and CDR2 FQGNSA. V lost 5 bases and J lost 5, with 13 bases in between. The CDR3 coding sequence is TGTGCCAGCAGCCCCCCCCCAGGGAACAATGAGCAGTTCTTC. Amino acids: CASSPPPGNNEQFF.

V is TRBV6-5 and J is TRBJ2-3; 10 bases match TRBD2. The ends lost 2 bases at V and 4 bases at J; junction bases unmatched: 9. CDR1 MNHEY and CDR2 SVGAGI come from the germline V gene. This CDR3 is 17 amino acids long. CDR3 protein: CASSYGLAGGVADTQYF. The CDR3 DNA sequence: TGTGCCAGCAGTTACGGGTTAGCGGGAGGAGTGGCAGATACGCAGTATTTT.

The V call is TRBV15, the J call TRBJ2-5; 15 bases are shared with TRBD2. This CDR3 has 20 amino acids. V lost 3 bases, J lost 3 bases, and 14 bases stayed unmatched. The germline CDR1 and CDR2 sequences are LNHNV and YYDKDF (reference sequence). CDR3 sequence reads: CATSSRTGLAGGPTKETQYF. As DNA, the CDR3 is TGTGCCACCAGCAGCAGAACCGGACTAGCGGGAGGGCCCACCAAAGAGACCCAGTACTTC.

Only a few counts were recorded for this clonotype. This rearrangement joins TRBV28 to TRBJ2-7, with 10 bases identical to TRBD1. The CDR3 covers 15 residues. V lost 4 bases, J lost 4 bases, and 7 bases stayed unmatched. CDR1 and CDR2 from the germline V gene are MDHEN and SYDVKM. This CDR3 reads CASSSAGTGVYEQYF. DNA for the CDR3: TGTGCCAGCAGTTCCGCCGGGACAGGGGTATACGAGCAGTACTTC.

In this sample, this clonotype turned up a few times. This chain uses TRBV4-3 with TRBJ2-7; the D is unclear. Trimming cost V 0 bases and J 5 bases, with 11 bases left between them. The CDR3 runs 14 residues. Germline CDR1 reads LGHNA; CDR2 reads YSLEER. CDR3 residues: CASSQERSRNEQYF. In nucleotides, the CDR3 is TGCGCCAGCAGCCAAGAGAGATCCAGGAACGAGCAGTACTTC.

This clonotype was found a few times. This chain links TRBV15 with TRBJ2-1, with TRBD1 identical over 9 bases. The J segment lost 6 bases and the V segment lost 1 base, leaving 13 bases of the junction unmatched. Per the germline V gene, CDR1 is LNHNV and CDR2 is YYDKDF (reference sequence). The CDR3 is 18 residues long. The CDR3 DNA sequence: TGTGCCACCAGCAGAGTCCAAGGCGCGGGACAGGGTACCAATGAGCAGTTCTTC. As protein: CATSRVQGAGQGTNEQFF.

This chain joins TRBV29-1 and TRBJ2-1; TRBD1 matches 7 bases. Germline V gene data show CDR1 as SQVTM and CDR2 as ANQGSEA. CDR3 length equals 14 residues. V was pared by 7 bases and J by 3 bases, with 9 bases of the junction left unmatched. For the CDR3, the DNA is TGCAGCGCCCCCGACAGGGCTCACTACAATGAGCAGTTCTTC. The encoded protein is CSAPDRAHYNEQFF.

This clonotype has a handful of counts. The chain uses TRBV6-1 and TRBJ1-2; TRBD1 aligns across 7 bases. The germline CDR1 and CDR2 sequences are MNHNS and SASEGT. V lost 5 bases, J lost 8 bases, and 11 bases stayed unmatched. This CDR3 spans 14 amino acids. The CDR3 sequence is CASSLDRRTRGYTF. The CDR3 nucleotides are TGTGCCAGCAGTCTGGACAGGCGAACACGCGGCTACACCTTC.

This chain connects TRBV18 to TRBJ2-3; 10 bases line up with TRBD2. Looked up from germline, CDR1 is KGHSH and CDR2 is LQKENI. This CDR3 region has 17 residues. V was clipped by 3 bases and J by 0 bases; unmatched bases: 6. CDR3 loop: CASSPRTSGTSTDTQYF. For the CDR3, the DNA is TGTGCCAGCTCACCTCGGACTAGCGGAACTAGCACAGATACGCAGTATTTT. The variable domain in full, with the rest retrieved from reference TRBV18 and TRBJ2-3, is NAGVMQNPRHLVRRRGQEARLRCSPMKGHSHVYWYRQLPEEGLKFMVYLQKENIIDESGMPKERFSAEFPKEGPSILRIQQVVRGDSAAYFCASSPRTSGTSTDTQYFGPGTRLTVL.

This clonotype was counted a few times. V gene TRBV7-2 combines with J gene TRBJ1-5; D gene uncertain. Germline CDR1 is SGHTA and CDR2 is FQGNSA. The CDR3 spans 13 residues. V lost 5 bases and J 4 bases, leaving 9 bases between the germline ends. CDR3 sequence: CASSPDNNQPQHF. The CDR3, as DNA: TGTGCCAGCAGCCCAGACAATAATCAGCCCCAGCATTTT.

V usage is TRBV28 and J usage is TRBJ2-2, with 14 positions matching TRBD2. The CDR3 spans 22 residues. The J segment lost 6 bases and the V segment lost 5 bases, leaving 23 bases of the junction unmatched. CDR1 is MDHEN, CDR2 SYDVKM, per germline. CDR3 sequence reads: CASSIPSFGTSGRLVVAGELFF. DNA for the CDR3: TGTGCCAGCAGTATACCCTCTTTCGGGACTAGCGGGAGATTGGTGGTGGCCGGGGAGCTGTTTTTT.

This clonotype was seen a handful of times. The genes are TRBV3-1 and TRBJ1-3; possible D gene TRBD1, 5 bases. V lost 6 bases to trimming and J lost 0 bases, with 12 bases between them. The CDR3 has 15 amino acids. Germline V gives CDR1 LGHDT, CDR2 YNNKEL (reference sequence). The CDR3 bases are TGTGCCAGCAGTAAGGCCCAGGGCTCTGGAAACACCATATATTTT. This codes for CASSKAQGSGNTIYF.

This clonotype has just a few counts. The rearrangement joins TRBV30 to TRBJ1-1, with D maybe TRBD1 (6 bases). V was cut by 4 bases and J by 0 bases, with 15 bases left in between. From germline, CDR1 is GTSNPN and CDR2 SVGIG (reference sequence). The length of the CDR3 is 15 residues. As DNA, the CDR3 is TGTGCCTGGACAGGGGTGAACTTCCTGAACACTGAAGCTTTCTTT. Its translation: CAWTGVNFLNTEAFF. The full variable domain, completed using reference TRBV30 and TRBJ1-1, is SQTIHQWPATLVQPVGSPLSLECTVEGTSNPNLYWYRQAAGRGLQLLFYSVGIGQISSEVPQNLSASRPQDRQFILSSKKLLLSDSGFYLCAWTGVNFLNTEAFFGQGTRLTVV.

This clonotype was observed a few times. The chain carries TRBV5-5 and TRBJ2-7; the D is unclear. V was trimmed by 2 bases and J by 6 bases, leaving 12 bases between them. The CDR3 consists of 13 residues. CDR1 and CDR2 from the germline V gene are SGHKS and YYEKEE (reference sequence). The CDR3 spells CASSLALRFEQYF. The CDR3 DNA sequence: TGTGCCAGCAGCTTAGCACTTCGGTTCGAGCAGTACTTC.

For the CDR3, the DNA is TGTGCCAGCAGGACGAGACAGGGTGTAAGGTACGAGCAGTACTTC. It specifies CASRTRQGVRYEQYF. V is TRBV6-2 or TRBV6-3 and J is TRBJ2-7, with 7 bases aligning to TRBD1. The J segment lost 4 bases and the V segment lost 6 bases, leaving 12 bases of the junction unmatched. The CDR3 is 15 amino acids. Germline V gives CDR1 MNHEY, CDR2 SVGEGT.

This clonotype was seen only a few times. The chain is built from TRBV6-5 and TRBJ2-7; 7 nucleotides agree with TRBD2. Trimming took 0 bases from V and 4 from J; bases not matched to a gene: 3. Germline CDR1 reads MNHEY; CDR2 reads SVGAGI. The CDR3 is 14 amino acids. CDR3: CASSYSGTTYEQYF. DNA for the CDR3: TGTGCCAGCAGTTACTCTGGGACTACTTACGAGCAGTACTTC.

The rearrangement uses TRBV5-5 and TRBJ2-7; D may be TRBD2 (6 bases). CDR1 SGHKS and CDR2 YYEKEE come from the germline V gene (reference sequence). This CDR3 comprises 14 residues. The germline V and J ends were trimmed by 5 bases and 5 bases, with 17 bases remaining between them. The CDR3 loop is CASSFGGGNHEQYF. As DNA, the CDR3 is TGTGCCAGCAGTTTTGGAGGCGGGAACCACGAGCAGTACTTC.

This clonotype was picked up many times. This sequence joins TRBV20-1 and TRBJ2-1; 7 nucleotides agree with TRBD2. The J segment lost 0 bases and the V segment lost 6 bases, leaving 14 bases of the junction unmatched. Germline loops: CDR1 DFQATT, CDR2 SNEGSKA (reference sequence). The CDR3 is made up of 17 amino acids. Here the CDR3 DNA reads TGCAGTGCCCACGGGGGGACCAGCCAAATCTCCTACAATGAGCAGTTCTTC. It is translated as CSAHGGTSQISYNEQFF.

This clonotype was counted a few times. The genes are TRBV24-1 and TRBJ2-1; 7 bases line up with TRBD2. The CDR3 totals 16 residues. CDR1 is KGHDR, CDR2 SFDVKD, per germline. V lost 3 bases, J lost 5 bases, and 9 bases stayed unmatched. In DNA, the CDR3 is TGTGCCACCAGTGATATAAAGCGGGAAGGTAACAATGAGCAGTTCTTC. The encoded protein is CATSDIKREGNNEQFF.

This clonotype was seen at least ten times. This chain links TRBV12-3 or TRBV12-4 with TRBJ2-7; 11 bases are shared with TRBD2. The CDR3 loop spans 13 amino acids. With 6 bases clipped from V and 4 bases from J, the junction kept 2 bases outside the gene matches. The CDR3, as DNA: TGTGCCAGCAGGCTAGCGGGAGGATACGAGCAGTACTTC. Amino acids: CASRLAGGYEQYF.